The 13 T cell receptor beta chains given below trace back to one sample, sequenced in a study of T cell repertoires in aging, cancer and after chemotherapy (dated by TCRdb to the late 2010s). Sequencing was carried out with an Illumina MiSeq. Multiplex touch-down PCR with a mixed TRB-A/B primer pool was used to amplify rearranged TRB sequences covering the V, D and J segments. TCRdb trimmed the raw reads at Q25, called clones with MiXCR and kept productive beta chains. Records with the same CDR3 protein are collapsed into one entry carrying the most frequent genes and DNA. In this sample the table shows about 9,200 distinct CDR3 sequences, around 33% of which occur a single time. Around 13% of the sample lies in the top ten. Genomic DNA extracted from peripheral blood, rather than sorted cells or RNA, was used as the source for amplification of TCR beta rearrangements. The specimen was blood. Receptors originate from a human donor in good health. The donor label of this sample is uncertain.

This chain joins TRBV27 and TRBJ2-5, with TRBD2 matching 11 bases. This CDR3 has 16 amino acids. Germline V lookup: CDR1 MNHEY, CDR2 SMNVEV (reference sequence). The trim removed 5 bases at V and 2 bases at J, leaving 7 bases unmatched. The CDR3 protein is CASSPQLAGEQETQYF. The CDR3 DNA is TGTGCCAGCAGTCCCCAACTAGCGGGGGAACAAGAGACCCAGTACTTC.

This clonotype was counted a few times. This chain connects TRBV5-6 to TRBJ2-3, with 7 bases aligning to TRBD1. Germline V gene data show CDR1 as SGHDT and CDR2 as YYEEEE. The CDR3 spans 16 residues. Germline trimming cut 2 bases from V and 0 bases from J; bases unmatched to any gene: 6. The DNA of the CDR3 is TGTGCCAGCAGCTTCAGCCGGGACAGAAGCACAGATACGCAGTATTTT. Protein: CASSFSRDRSTDTQYF.

This chain connects TRBV6-5 to TRBJ2-3; 15 bases fit TRBD2. This CDR3 is 15 amino acids long. The V gene's germline CDR1 is MNHEY and CDR2 SVGAGI. The ends lost 6 bases at V and 4 bases at J; junction bases unmatched: 2. The DNA for the CDR3 is TGTGCCAGCAGCGGACTAGCGGGGGGGCCAGATACGCAGTATTTT. Translated: CASSGLAGGPDTQYF.

Here the CDR3 DNA reads TGTGCCAGCAAGACAGGGGGCTTCGGGTACGAGCAGTACTTC. Protein sequence: CASKTGGFGYEQYF. The rearrangement links TRBV6-1 to TRBJ2-7, with 10 bases fitting TRBD1. Per the germline V gene, CDR1 is MNHNS and CDR2 is SASEGT. This CDR3 is built from 14 residues. V gave up 7 bases and J gave up 4 bases; unmatched junction bases: 7.

Within the sample, this clonotype is medium-sized (0.01 to 0.1%). The chain employs TRBV29-1 and TRBJ2-3; TRBD1 aligns across 9 bases. CDR3 length equals 12 residues. CDR1 SQVTM and CDR2 ANQGSEA come from the germline V gene. V dropped 4 bases and J dropped 5; count of bases not matched to a gene: 1. For the CDR3, the DNA is TGCAGCGTTGGACAGGGGGGAGATACGCAGTATTTT. It translates to CSVGQGGDTQYF.

This clonotype is labeled medium-sized (0.01 to 0.1%). The chain links TRBV19 to TRBJ2-1; a weak D match, TRBD2 (5 bases). The CDR3 has 11 residues. Germline-derived CDR1 and CDR2 are LNHDA and SQIVND (reference sequence). The V end lost 8 bases, the J end lost 10 bases, and 12 bases lay between the germline ends. The CDR3 region has the DNA TGTGCCAGTGCCGACTACCAAGAGCAGTTCTTC. It is translated as CASADYQEQFF.

Worth noting for this clonotype: One end of the junction is discordant with germline, which a read error may explain. The chain is built from TRBV7-2 and TRBJ2-2; 10 nucleotides align to TRBD2. CDR1 is SGHTA, CDR2 FQGNSA, per germline. The CDR3 loop spans 13 amino acids. The CDR3 sequence: CASSLEVSGGRIF. DNA of the CDR3: TGTGCCAGCAGCTTAGAAGTTAGCGGGGGGCGGATTTTT.

There are a few counts of this clonotype. The chain joins TRBV10-3 to TRBJ2-5; TRBD1 matches at 9 bases. The CDR3 extends over 18 amino acids. With 3 bases clipped from V and 2 bases from J, the junction kept 13 bases outside the gene matches. Germline CDR1 ENHRY, CDR2 SYGVKD. CDR3 sequence reads: CAISDRDREGHPQETQYF. In nucleotides, the CDR3 is TGTGCCATCAGTGACCGGGACAGGGAAGGGCATCCTCAAGAGACCCAGTACTTC.

The rearrangement links TRBV6-1 to TRBJ1-2; D might be TRBD1 (5 bases). This CDR3 region has 14 residues. Trimming took off 4 bases at V and 8 bases at J, with 17 bases between the two ends. Germline CDR1 reads MNHNS; CDR2 reads SASEGT. Here the CDR3 reads CASSVRGISGGYTF. For the CDR3, the DNA is TGTGCCAGCAGTGTACGGGGGATATCTGGCGGCTACACCTTC.

The V gene is TRBV7-9, the J gene TRBJ2-7; 11 positions agree with TRBD1. After removal of 4 bases from V and 3 bases from J, the junction contained 2 bases not matched to a gene. The CDR3 has 14 amino acids. Per the germline V gene, CDR1 is SEHNR and CDR2 is FQNEAQ (reference sequence). CDR3 protein: CASSSGQGDYEQYF. CDR3 nucleotide sequence: TGTGCCAGCAGCTCGGGACAGGGGGACTACGAGCAGTACTTC.

V gene TRBV5-1 combines with J gene TRBJ2-5; a weak D match, TRBD2 (8 bases). CDR3 length equals 18 residues. V was trimmed by 4 bases and J by 4 bases, leaving 26 bases between them. CDR1 is SGHRS and CDR2 is YFSETQ in the germline V gene. DNA for the CDR3: TGCGCCAGCAGCGACGGACAGGTCTGGGAGCGGGGGCGAGAGACCCAGTACTTC. This gives the protein CASSDGQVWERGRETQYF.

With regard to this clonotype: This could be a read error, since a much larger clone is one nucleotide away. This chain connects TRBV5-6 to TRBJ2-7; 8 bases line up with TRBD1. The CDR3 sequence is 15 residues long. V lost 0 bases and J lost 7; bases outside the gene matches: 9. Germline V gives CDR1 SGHDT, CDR2 YYEEEE. The CDR3 DNA sequence: TGTGCCAGCAGCTTGGCCAGGACAGGGCGAGATGAGCAGTACTTC. This translates into CASSLARTGRDEQYF. Looking up the rest from reference TRBV5-6 and TRBJ2-7 gives the full variable domain: DAGVTQSPTHLIKTRGQQVTLRCSPKSGHDTVSWYQQALGQGPQFIFQYYEEEERQRGNFPDRFSGHQFPNYSSELNVNALLLGDSALYLCASSLARTGRDEQYFGPGTRLTVT.

In its sample, this clonotype was seen a few times. The J gene is TRBJ1-2, the V gene TRBV6-2 or TRBV6-3; D not resolved. The CDR3 covers 13 residues. In germline, CDR1 is MNHEY, CDR2 SVGEGT. V was clipped by 2 bases and J by 5 bases, with 9 bases between them. The CDR3 loop is CASSYGGGYGYTF. In DNA, the CDR3 is TGTGCCAGCAGTTACGGAGGAGGGTATGGCTACACCTTC.